This section outlines one T cell receptor beta chain sequence together with its context. Antigen specificity is unknown. This sample stems from a study of PD-1 blockade in classical Hodgkin lymphoma. Overall study findings and caveats: What caused the repertoire differences, perhaps disease activity or prior therapy, remains undefined.

The V segment lost 5 bases and the J segment 6 bases; nucleotides outside the gene matches: 14. Germline CDR1 is SEHNR and CDR2 is FQNEAQ (reference sequence). The CDR3 covers 16 residues. The assay was immunoSEQ multiplex PCR, and TCRdb's table has in-frame clones only and misses some. The table includes some 100,000 clones, around nine tenths detected once. Autologous stem cell transplantation was followed by relapse in every patient, and brentuximab vedotin exposure varied. This material consisted of peripheral blood mononuclear cells (PBMCs), taken at baseline. This rearrangement joins TRBV7-9 to TRBJ1-1; 8 nucleotides match TRBD1. The source of this sequence is a human donor with classical Hodgkin lymphoma. The CDR3 loop is CASSRGDRQYFSEAFF. CDR3 coding DNA: TGTGCCAGCAGCCGGGGGGACAGGCAGTATTTCTCTGAAGCTTTCTTT.